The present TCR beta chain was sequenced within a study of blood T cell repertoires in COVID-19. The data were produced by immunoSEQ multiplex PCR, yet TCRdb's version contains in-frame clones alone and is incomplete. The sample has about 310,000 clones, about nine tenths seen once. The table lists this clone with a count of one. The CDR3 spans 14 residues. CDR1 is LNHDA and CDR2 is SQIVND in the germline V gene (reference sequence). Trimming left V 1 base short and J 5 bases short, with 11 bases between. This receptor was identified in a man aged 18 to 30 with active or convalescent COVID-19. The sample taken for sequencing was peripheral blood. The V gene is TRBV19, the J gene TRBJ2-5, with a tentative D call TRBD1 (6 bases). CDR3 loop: CASSIVQGRETQYF. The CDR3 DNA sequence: TGTGCCAGTAGTATAGTACAGGGAAGGGAGACCCAGTACTTC.